One sample yielded the 15 T cell receptor beta chains listed below, sequenced in a study of T cells in Graves' hyperthyroidism and ophthalmopathy. The CDR3 regions of TCR beta were amplified from RNA transcripts. First-round RT-PCR with HTBI primers amplified the TCR CDR3 region. TCRdb re-derived calls from the multiplex PCR reads in MiXCR, one entry per CDR3 protein. The sample has roughly 500,000 distinct CDR3 sequences, 40% to 55% seen once. Sequenced: peripheral blood or thyroid tissue (not recorded which). These TCRs come from an adult woman with Graves' disease, either hyperthyroidism or ophthalmopathy (not recorded which).

CDR3 bases: TGTGCCAGCAGTGAGTCGGTACCTCGCGATGAAGCTTTCTTT. Translation: CASSESVPRDEAFF. This sequence joins TRBV6-1 and TRBJ1-1; D remains ambiguous. This CDR3 is 14 amino acids long. Trimming cost V 3 bases and J 7 bases, with 15 bases left between them. The V gene's germline CDR1 is MNHNS and CDR2 SASEGT.

This clonotype has ten or more counts. DNA for the CDR3: TGCAGTGCTAAAGACGGACTTTATAGCAATCAGCCCCAGCATTTT. Protein: CSAKDGLYSNQPQHF. The gene calls are TRBV20-1 and TRBJ1-5; D gene ambiguous. The germline CDR1 and CDR2 sequences are DFQATT and SNEGSKA (reference sequence). Trimming removed 4 bases at V and 0 bases at J, with 13 bases between. This CDR3 has 15 amino acids.

To note about this clonotype: Possible read error: a much larger clone is one base away. The chain joins TRBV10-3 to TRBJ1-5; D is ambiguous. The V and J ends lost 6 bases and 0 bases respectively, with 12 bases between them. Per the germline V gene, CDR1 is ENHRY and CDR2 is SYGVKD. The CDR3 sequence is 15 residues long. The CDR3 DNA reads as TGTGCCATCAGACCGGCGTTCTTTAGCAATCAGCCCCAGCATTTT. Protein product: CAIRPAFFSNQPQHF.

In this sample, this clonotype turned up once. CDR3 nucleotide sequence: TGTGCCAGCAGCTTAGACAGGGTTCAGCCCCAGTACTTC. Protein sequence: CASSLDRVQPQYF. The chain combines TRBV7-2 with TRBJ2-5; D perhaps matches TRBD1 (6 bases). V lost 1 base and J lost 9, with 12 bases in between. The CDR3 consists of 13 residues. Germline V gives CDR1 SGHTA, CDR2 FQGNSA. Combining the CDR3 with reference TRBV7-2 and TRBJ2-5 gives the whole variable domain GAGVSQSPSNKVTEKGKDVELRCDPISGHTALYWYRQSLGQGLEFLIYFQGNSAPDKSGLPSDRFSAERTGGSVSTLTIQRTQQEDSAVYLCASSLDRVQPQYFGPGTRLLVL.

This clonotype was seen at least ten times. The chain has TRBV7-9 and TRBJ1-4, with D possibly TRBD1 on 6 matching bases. The CDR3 runs 13 residues. V lost 5 bases to trimming and J lost 6 bases, with 10 bases between them. CDR1 is SEHNR, CDR2 FQNEAQ, per germline (reference sequence). The CDR3 spells CASSLWGHEKLFF. The CDR3 coding sequence is TGTGCCAGCAGCCTCTGGGGGCATGAAAAACTGTTTTTT.

CDR3 bases: TGTGCCAGCACCCGACTGGGACCCGGGACAGGGGGTGGCTACACCTTC. This gives the protein CASTRLGPGTGGGYTF. V and J are TRBV7-9 and TRBJ1-2; 11 bases map to TRBD1. The germline V gene has CDR1 SEHNR and CDR2 FQNEAQ (reference sequence). This CDR3 has 16 amino acids. V trimming: 7 bases; J trimming: 7 bases; junction bases outside the gene matches: 14.

The rearrangement uses TRBV6-1 and TRBJ1-5; D remains ambiguous. Trimming removed 8 bases from V and 11 bases from J, with 13 bases in between. Germline CDR1 and CDR2: MNHNS and SASEGT. The CDR3 covers 11 residues. Written as DNA, the CDR3 is TGTGCCAGCGCTTATGTTGAGACCCAGCATTTT. Encoded protein: CASAYVETQHF.

This sequence joins TRBV10-3 and TRBJ1-3, with 8 positions matching TRBD1. Germline V gene sequence: CDR1 ENHRY, CDR2 SYGVKD. This CDR3 has 20 amino acids. V lost 4 bases, J lost 2 bases, and 19 bases stayed unmatched. CDR3 loop: CAISVQGQGDKGGPGNTIYF. CDR3 DNA sequence: TGTGCCATCAGTGTTCAAGGACAGGGAGATAAAGGAGGTCCTGGAAACACCATATATTTT.

The V call is TRBV2, the J call TRBJ1-5; no firm D call. Germline assignment: CDR1 SNHLY and CDR2 FYNNEI. Trimming cost V 2 bases and J 5 bases, with 10 bases left between them. The CDR3 contains 14 residues. The CDR3: CASSERSLDQPQHF. The CDR3 DNA reads as TGTGCCAGCAGTGAACGGTCCCTGGATCAGCCCCAGCATTTT.

In its sample, this clonotype was seen a few times. The chain couples TRBV10-3 to TRBJ1-4; D remains unclear. This CDR3 spans 13 amino acids. Germline CDR1 ENHRY, CDR2 SYGVKD. V was pared by 6 bases and J by 8 bases, with 13 bases between. The CDR3 DNA reads TGTGCCATCAGGGGAGGAGGAGGCGAAAAACTGTTTTTT. Protein: CAIRGGGGEKLFF.

This clonotype was detected only once. The CDR3 nucleotides read TGTGCCAGCAGCGAAACAGGGGGCAGGAACTACGAGCAGTACTTC. This gives the protein CASSETGGRNYEQYF. The chain couples TRBV7-9 to TRBJ2-7; 9 bases fit TRBD1. V trimming: 5 bases; J trimming: 3 bases; junction bases outside the gene matches: 8. The CDR3 totals 15 residues. The germline CDR1 and CDR2 sequences are SEHNR and FQNEAQ (reference sequence). The entire variable domain, with the rest obtained from reference TRBV7-9 and TRBJ2-7, is as follows: DTGVSQNPRHKITKRGQNVTFRCDPISEHNRLYWYRQTLGQGPEFLTYFQNEAQLEKSRLLSDRFSAERPKGSFSTLEIQRTEQGDSAMYLCASSETGGRNYEQYFGPGTRLTVT.

CDR3: CSVEGNMGTEAFF. CDR3 nucleotide sequence: TGCAGCGTTGAAGGAAACATGGGGACTGAAGCTTTCTTT. The chain joins TRBV29-1 to TRBJ1-1; D is ambiguous. In germline, CDR1 is SQVTM, CDR2 ANQGSEA. V was shortened by 1 base and J by 5 bases, with 11 bases between the two germline ends. This CDR3 spans 13 amino acids.

This chain links TRBV25-1 with TRBJ1-1; weak D call: TRBD1 (6 bases). The CDR3 is 15 residues long. Germline V gives CDR1 MGHDK, CDR2 SYGVNS. The V end lost 5 bases, the J end lost 4 bases, and 17 bases lay between the germline ends. CDR3 loop: CASSKLQQGGTEAFF. CDR3 bases: TGTGCCAGCAGTAAATTACAACAGGGCGGCACTGAAGCTTTCTTT. Together with reference TRBV25-1 and TRBJ1-1, the CDR3 gives the full variable domain: EADIYQTPRYLVIGTGKKITLECSQTMGHDKMYWYQQDPGMELHLIHYSYGVNSTEKGDLSSESTVSRIRTEHFPLTLESARPSHTSQYLCASSKLQQGGTEAFFGQGTRLTVV.

This clonotype was found many times. The rearrangement uses TRBV10-3 and TRBJ2-2, with D perhaps being TRBD1 or TRBD2 (5 bases each). Germline V gives CDR1 ENHRY, CDR2 SYGVKD. V lost 8 bases to trimming and J lost 1 base, with 11 bases between them. The CDR3 extends over 14 amino acids. The CDR3 DNA is TGTGCCATCCCCCGGGACGGGAACACCGGGGAGCTGTTTTTT. This encodes CAIPRDGNTGELFF.

This clonotype was detected many times. J is TRBJ2-7 and V is TRBV20-1, with D perhaps being TRBD1 or TRBD2 (6 bases each). This CDR3 comprises 16 residues. CDR1 and CDR2 (germline): DFQATT, SNEGSKA (reference sequence). The ends were cut back, 3 bases at V and 2 bases at J, with 20 bases in the middle. The CDR3 spells CSARGEGGKSTYEQYF. CDR3 nucleotide sequence: TGCAGTGCTAGGGGTGAAGGGGGGAAAAGCACCTACGAGCAGTACTTC.